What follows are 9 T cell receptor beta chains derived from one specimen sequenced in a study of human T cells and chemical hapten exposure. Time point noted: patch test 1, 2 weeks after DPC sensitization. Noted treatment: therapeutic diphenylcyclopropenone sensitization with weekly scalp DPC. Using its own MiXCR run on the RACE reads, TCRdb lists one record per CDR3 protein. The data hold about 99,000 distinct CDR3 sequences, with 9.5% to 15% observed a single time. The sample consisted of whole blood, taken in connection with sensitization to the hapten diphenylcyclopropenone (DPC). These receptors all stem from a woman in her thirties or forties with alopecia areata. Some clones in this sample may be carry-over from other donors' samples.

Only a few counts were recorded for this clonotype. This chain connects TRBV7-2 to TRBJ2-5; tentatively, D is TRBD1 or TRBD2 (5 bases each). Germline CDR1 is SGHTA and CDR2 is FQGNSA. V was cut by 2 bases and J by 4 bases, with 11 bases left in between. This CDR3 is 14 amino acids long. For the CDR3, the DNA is TGTGCCAGCAGCTTAAGGGGAGATGGAGAGACCCAGTACTTC. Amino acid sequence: CASSLRGDGETQYF.

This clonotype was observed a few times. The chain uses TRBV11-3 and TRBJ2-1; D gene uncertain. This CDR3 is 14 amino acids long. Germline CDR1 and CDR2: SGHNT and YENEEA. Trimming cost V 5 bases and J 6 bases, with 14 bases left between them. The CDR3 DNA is TGTGCCAGCAGCCCACCGGGTAGGTCCAATGAGCAGTTCTTC. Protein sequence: CASSPPGRSNEQFF. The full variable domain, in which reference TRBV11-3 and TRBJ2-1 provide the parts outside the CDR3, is EAGVVQSPRYKIIEKKQPVAFWCNPISGHNTLYWYLQNLGQGPELLIRYENEEAVDDSQLPKDRFSAERLKGVDSTLKIQPAELGDSAVYLCASSPPGRSNEQFFGPGTRLTVL.

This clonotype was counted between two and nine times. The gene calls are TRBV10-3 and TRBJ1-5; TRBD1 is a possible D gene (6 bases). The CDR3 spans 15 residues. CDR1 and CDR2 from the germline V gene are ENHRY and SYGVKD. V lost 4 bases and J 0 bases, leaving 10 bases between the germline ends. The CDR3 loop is CAISADRDSNQPQHF. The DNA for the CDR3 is TGTGCCATCAGTGCGGACAGAGATAGCAATCAGCCCCAGCATTTT.

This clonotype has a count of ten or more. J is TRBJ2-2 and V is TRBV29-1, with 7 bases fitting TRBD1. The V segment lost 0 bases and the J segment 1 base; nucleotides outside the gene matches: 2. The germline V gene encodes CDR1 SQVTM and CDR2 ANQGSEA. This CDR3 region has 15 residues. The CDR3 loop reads CSVEDGDRNTGELFF. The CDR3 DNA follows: TGCAGCGTTGAAGATGGGGACAGGAACACCGGGGAGCTGTTTTTT.

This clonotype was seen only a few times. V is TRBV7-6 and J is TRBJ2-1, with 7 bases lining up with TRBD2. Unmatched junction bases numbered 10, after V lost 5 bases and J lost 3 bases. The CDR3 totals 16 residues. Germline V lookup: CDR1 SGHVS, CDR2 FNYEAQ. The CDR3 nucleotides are TGTGCCAGCAGCCCTTTCTCGTCGGGAGGCTACAATGAGCAGTTCTTC. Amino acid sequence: CASSPFSSGGYNEQFF.

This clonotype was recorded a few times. The CDR3 sequence: CASSLGQFSGNTIYF. DNA for the CDR3: TGTGCCAGCAGCTTGGGACAGTTCTCTGGAAACACCATATATTTT. V gene TRBV11-3 combines with J gene TRBJ1-3; 7 nucleotides align to TRBD1. The CDR3 runs 15 residues. The germline V gene encodes CDR1 SGHNT and CDR2 YENEEA. V was clipped by 3 bases and J by 0 bases; unmatched bases: 2.

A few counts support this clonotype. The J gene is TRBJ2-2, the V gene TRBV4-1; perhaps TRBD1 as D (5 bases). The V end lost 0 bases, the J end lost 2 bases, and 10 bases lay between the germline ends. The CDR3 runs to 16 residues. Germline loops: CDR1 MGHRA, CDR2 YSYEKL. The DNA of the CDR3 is TGCGCCAGCAGCCAAGATACGACAGTCAACACCGGGGAGCTGTTTTTT. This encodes CASSQDTTVNTGELFF.

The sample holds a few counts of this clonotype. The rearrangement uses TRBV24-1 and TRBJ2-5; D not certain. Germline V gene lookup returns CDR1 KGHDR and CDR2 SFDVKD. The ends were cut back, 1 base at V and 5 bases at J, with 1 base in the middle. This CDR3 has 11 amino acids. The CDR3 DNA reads TGTGCCACCAGTGATTTTGAGACCCAGTACTTC. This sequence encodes CATSDFETQYF.

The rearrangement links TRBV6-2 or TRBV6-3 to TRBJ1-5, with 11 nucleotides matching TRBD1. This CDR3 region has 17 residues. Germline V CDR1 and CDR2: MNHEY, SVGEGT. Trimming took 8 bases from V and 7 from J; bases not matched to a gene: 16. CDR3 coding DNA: TGTGCCAGCGGACTCGGACAGGGGGCGAATTTTGGGCAGCCCCAGCATTTT. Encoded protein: CASGLGQGANFGQPQHF.